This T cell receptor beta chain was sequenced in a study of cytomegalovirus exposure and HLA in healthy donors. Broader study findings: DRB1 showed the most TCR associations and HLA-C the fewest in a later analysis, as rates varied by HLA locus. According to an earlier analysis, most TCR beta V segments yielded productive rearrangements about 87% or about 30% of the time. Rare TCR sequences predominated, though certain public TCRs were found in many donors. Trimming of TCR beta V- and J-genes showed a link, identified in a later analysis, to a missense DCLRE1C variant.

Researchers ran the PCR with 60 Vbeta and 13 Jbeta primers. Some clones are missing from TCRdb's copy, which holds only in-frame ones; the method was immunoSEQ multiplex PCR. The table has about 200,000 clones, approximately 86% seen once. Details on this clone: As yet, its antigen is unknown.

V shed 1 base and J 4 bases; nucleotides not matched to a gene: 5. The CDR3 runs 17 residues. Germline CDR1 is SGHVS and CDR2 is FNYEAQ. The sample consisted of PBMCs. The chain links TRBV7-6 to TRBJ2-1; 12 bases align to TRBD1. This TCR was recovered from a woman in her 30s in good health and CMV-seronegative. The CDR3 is CASSLEWDRGLYNEQFF. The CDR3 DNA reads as TGTGCCAGCAGCTTAGAATGGGACAGGGGGCTGTACAATGAGCAGTTCTTC.